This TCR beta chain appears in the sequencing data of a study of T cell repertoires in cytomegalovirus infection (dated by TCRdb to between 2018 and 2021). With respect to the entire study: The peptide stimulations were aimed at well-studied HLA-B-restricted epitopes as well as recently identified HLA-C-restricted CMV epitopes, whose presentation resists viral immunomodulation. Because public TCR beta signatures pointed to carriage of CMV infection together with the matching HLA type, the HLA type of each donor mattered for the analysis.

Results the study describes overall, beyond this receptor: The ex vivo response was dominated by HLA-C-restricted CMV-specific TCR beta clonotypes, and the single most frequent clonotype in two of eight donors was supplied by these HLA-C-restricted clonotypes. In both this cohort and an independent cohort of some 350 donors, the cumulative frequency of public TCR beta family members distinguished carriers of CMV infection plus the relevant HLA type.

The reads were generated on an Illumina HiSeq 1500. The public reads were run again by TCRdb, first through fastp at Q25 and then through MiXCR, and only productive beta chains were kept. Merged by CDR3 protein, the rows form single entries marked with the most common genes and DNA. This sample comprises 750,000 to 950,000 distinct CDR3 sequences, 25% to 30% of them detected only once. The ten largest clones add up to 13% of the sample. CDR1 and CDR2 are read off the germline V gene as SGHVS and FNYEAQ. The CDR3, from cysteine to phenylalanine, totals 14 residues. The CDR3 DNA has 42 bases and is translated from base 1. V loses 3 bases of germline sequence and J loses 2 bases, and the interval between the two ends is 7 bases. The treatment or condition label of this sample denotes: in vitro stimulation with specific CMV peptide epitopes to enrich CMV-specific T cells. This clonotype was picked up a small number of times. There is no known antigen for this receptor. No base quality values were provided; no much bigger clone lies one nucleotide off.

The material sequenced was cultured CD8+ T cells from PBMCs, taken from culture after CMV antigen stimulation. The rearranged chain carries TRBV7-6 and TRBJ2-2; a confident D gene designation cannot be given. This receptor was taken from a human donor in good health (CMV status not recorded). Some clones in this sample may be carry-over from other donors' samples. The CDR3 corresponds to CASSFISNTGELFF. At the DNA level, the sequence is TGTGCCAGCAGCTTCATTTCAAACACCGGGGAGCTGTTTTTT.